Shown below are 17 T cell receptor beta chains from a single sample sequenced in a study of T cells in women clearing cervical HPV infection (dated by TCRdb to 2016 to 2019). Receptor amplification or capture employed the immunoSEQ multiplex PCR assay. Not all clones reach the TCRdb copy of this immuneACCESS table, which keeps in-frame sequences only. Checked studies attribute under half of the gap to unresolved V genes and leave the rest unexplained. The data table for this sample lists more than 30,000 clones. In total, the top ten clones hold around 6.8% of the sample. The sequencing input was blood buffy coat. The receptors were gathered from a woman between 18 and 75 years old with a cervical HPV16 infection that either progressed to CIN3+ or cleared (not recorded which).

About this clone: Read sequence stops 3 residues before the CDR3 end, and the germline J gene provides the missing end. The chain links TRBV30 to TRBJ2-7, with TRBD2 as a possible D gene (5 bases). CDR3 length equals 15 residues. CDR1 and CDR2 from the germline V gene are GTSNPN and SVGIG (reference sequence). Trimming left V 3 bases short and J 0 bases short, with 15 bases between. The CDR3 bases that were read are TGTGCCTGGAGCGGGCTAGCCCAGAGCTCCTACGAG. As protein: CAWSGLAQSSYE. The entire CDR3 is CAWSGLAQSSYEQYF.

Notes on this clone: The CDR3 extends 3 residues past the end of the read, so its final part is completed from the germline J gene. The rearrangement joins TRBV20-1 to TRBJ2-4; possibly TRBD1 for D (6 bases). Germline CDR1 reads DFQATT; CDR2 reads SNEGSKA (reference sequence). The V and J ends lost 3 bases and 7 bases respectively, with 10 bases between them. The CDR3 is made up of 12 amino acids. CDR3 amino acids: CSARSQGNIQYF. The part of the CDR3 DNA that was read is TGCAGTGCTAGGTCGCAGGGGAACATT.

On this clone itself: Read data end 3 residues before the CDR3 end; the end is taken from the germline J gene. This chain joins TRBV29-1 and TRBJ1-2, with a possible D match to TRBD1 (5 bases). Germline CDR1 is SQVTM and CDR2 is ANQGSEA. Trimming took 3 bases from V and 3 from J, leaving 14 bases between them. The CDR3 runs to 14 residues. The CDR3 sequence: CSVDGVGGYYGYTF. The CDR3 DNA, read in part, is TGCAGCGTTGATGGGGTCGGGGGGTACTATGGC.

This clone is identified as medium-sized (0.01 to 0.1%) from frequency. The read ends 3 residues before the CDR3 terminus; that terminus is restored from the germline J gene. V usage is TRBV7-8 and J usage is TRBJ2-7, with a weak D call TRBD2 (5 bases). The V end lost 5 bases, the J end lost 0 bases, and 11 bases lay between the germline ends. The CDR3 contains 14 residues. Germline values: CDR1 SGHVS, CDR2 FQNEAQ. The CDR3 bases that were read are TGTGCCAGCAGCACCCGGGGAAGCTCCTACGAG. Protein sequence: CASSTRGSSYE. The full CDR3 is CASSTRGSSYEQYF.

As for this clone: The read stops 3 residues short of the end of the CDR3; the missing end is completed from the germline J gene. The rearrangement uses TRBV4-1 and TRBJ2-7, with 12 bases lining up with TRBD2. The J segment lost 0 bases and the V segment lost 1 base, leaving 1 base of the junction unmatched. Germline V gene data show CDR1 as MGHRA and CDR2 as YSYEKL. There are 16 residues in the CDR3. This CDR3 is CASSQVGLAGSYEQYF. The CDR3 DNA, read in part, is TGCGCCAGCAGCCAAGTGGGACTAGCGGGCTCCTACGAG.

As to this clone: Read coverage stops 3 residues before the CDR3 terminus; the germline J gene supplies the remainder. This chain joins TRBV30 and TRBJ2-4; D unresolved. Germline CDR1 GTSNPN, CDR2 SVGIG (reference sequence). The CDR3 is 13 residues long. The DNA read from the CDR3 is TGTGCCTGGAGTGTACTGCGGCAGTATGGT. Amino acid sequence: CAWSVLRQYG. The CDR3 in full is CAWSVLRQYGQYF.

As concerns this clone: The sequenced fragment ends 3 residues before the CDR3 boundary, so the rest is inferred from the germline J gene. This sequence joins TRBV18 and TRBJ1-2; D is uncertain. Germline CDR1 reads KGHSH; CDR2 reads LQKENI. The CDR3 is 13 amino acids. The V end lost 1 base, the J end lost 6 bases, and 9 bases lay between the germline ends. CDR3 sequence: CASSPQGLDGYTF. CDR3 DNA, as far as it was read: TGTGCCAGCTCACCACAGGGTCTCGATGGC.

Comment on this clone: The read terminates 3 residues before the CDR3 end, so the remaining end is supplied by the germline J gene. The chain links TRBV20-1 to TRBJ1-2, with 7 bases lining up with TRBD1. CDR1 and CDR2 (germline): DFQATT, SNEGSKA (reference sequence). There are 14 residues in the CDR3. Losses at the gene ends were 5 bases for V and 0 bases for J; bases not matched to a gene: 6. CDR3: CSASGTETNYGYTF. CDR3 DNA (partial): TGCAGTGCTTCCGGGACAGAGACTAACTATGGC.

As regards this clone: With the read ending 3 residues before the CDR3 end, the germline J gene is used to fill in that end. The chain couples TRBV7-6 to TRBJ1-2, with D unresolved. Germline values: CDR1 SGHVS, CDR2 FNYEAQ. The CDR3 spans 12 residues. The DNA read from the CDR3 is TGTGCCAGCAGCTTAGCCACAGATACC. As protein: CASSLATDT. The full CDR3 reads CASSLATDTYTF.

Note on this clone: Sequencing ends 3 residues short of the CDR3 end; the germline J gene provides the rest. The chain recombines TRBV5-1 with TRBJ2-7; D is undetermined. Germline loops: CDR1 SGHRS, CDR2 YFSETQ. Trimming shortened V by 2 bases and J by 2 bases, and 11 bases separated the two germline ends. CDR3 length: 14 amino acids. CDR3 DNA, as far as it was read: TGCGCCAGCAGCTTCCTTTCTGGGCCCTACGAG. It specifies CASSFLSGPYE. The CDR3, in full, reads CASSFLSGPYEQYF.

As to this clone: The observed sequence ends 3 residues before the CDR3 terminus, with the missing tail filled in from the germline J gene. The chain joins TRBV25-1 to TRBJ2-3, with a possible D match to TRBD1 (5 bases). The length of the CDR3 is 17 residues. CDR1 is MGHDK and CDR2 is SYGVNS in the germline V gene. The V end was cut by 4 bases, the J end by 2 bases, with 19 bases between. The CDR3: CASSAKGYQGNTDTQYF. The CDR3 DNA, read in part, is TGTGCCAGCAGTGCTAAGGGATATCAGGGAAACACAGATACG.

As concerns this clone: The read is 3 residues too short to cover the CDR3 end, so that end is filled in from the germline J gene. The chain uses TRBV5-1 and TRBJ2-1, with D perhaps TRBD1 (6 bases). In germline, CDR1 is SGHRS, CDR2 YFSETQ. V lost 3 bases to trimming and J lost 7 bases, with 14 bases between them. This CDR3 spans 14 amino acids. CDR3 region: CASSSMDSNNEQFF. CDR3 DNA (partial): TGCGCCAGCAGCTCCATGGACAGCAATAATGAG.

This CDR3 is CASSEGTSNYGYTF. Partial CDR3 DNA: TGTGCCAGCAGTGAAGGGACATCTAACTATGGC. The rearrangement links TRBV6-1 to TRBJ1-2; tentative D call: TRBD1 (5 bases). The observed sequence ends 3 residues before the CDR3 terminus, with the missing tail filled in from the germline J gene. There are 14 residues in the CDR3. The ends were cut back, 1 base at V and 0 bases at J, with 6 bases in the middle. The germline gives CDR1 MNHNS, CDR2 SASEGT.

Points on this clone: The read ends 3 residues shy of where the CDR3 ends; the end is completed using the germline J gene. The chain employs TRBV19 and TRBJ2-2; D uncertain. This CDR3 spans 19 amino acids. V gave up 11 bases and J gave up 1 base, with 29 bases separating them. Germline loops: CDR1 LNHDA, CDR2 SQIVND (reference sequence). The CDR3 DNA, read in part, is TGTGCCCAACCTAACCGGCAGGCAATCCGACCGGAGAACACCGGGGAG. Protein product: CAQPNRQAIRPENTGE. The full CDR3 sequence reads CAQPNRQAIRPENTGELFF.

About this clone: The read terminates 3 residues before the CDR3 end, so the remaining end is supplied by the germline J gene. The rearrangement uses TRBV20-1 and TRBJ2-7, with D perhaps TRBD1 (5 bases). Trimming took 0 bases from V and 0 from J, leaving 18 bases between them. The germline gives CDR1 DFQATT, CDR2 SNEGSKA (reference sequence). The CDR3 runs 17 residues. The CDR3 reads CSAREGGDRLSSYEQYF. Incomplete CDR3 DNA: TGCAGTGCTAGAGAGGGTGGAGACAGACTTAGCTCCTACGAG.

With respect to this clone: Read data end 3 residues before the CDR3 end; the end is taken from the germline J gene. The V call is TRBV5-1, the J call TRBJ2-1; perhaps TRBD1 as D (5 bases). V was clipped by 0 bases and J by 2 bases, with 9 bases between them. In germline, CDR1 is SGHRS, CDR2 YFSETQ. This CDR3 is 15 amino acids long. Partial CDR3 DNA: TGCGCCAGCAGCTTGGGAACAGGAACCTACAATGAG. Protein: CASSLGTGTYNE. The entire CDR3 reads CASSLGTGTYNEQFF.

For this clone: The observed sequence ends 3 residues before the CDR3 terminus, with the missing tail filled in from the germline J gene. The chain couples TRBV19 to TRBJ2-7; D possibly corresponds to TRBD1 (5 bases). Germline values: CDR1 LNHDA, CDR2 SQIVND (reference sequence). Trimming removed 2 bases from V and 5 bases from J, with 10 bases in between. This CDR3 contains 13 residues. CDR3 bases read: TGTGCCAGTAGTATACCAGGGTGGCACGAG. It yields the protein CASSIPGWHE. The full CDR3 sequence reads CASSIPGWHEQYF. The variable domain in full, completed from reference TRBV19 and TRBJ2-7, reads DGGITQSPKYLFRKEGQNVTLSCEQNLNHDAMYWYRQDPGQGLRLIYYSQIVNDFQKGDIAEGYSVSREKKESFPLTVTSAQKNPTAFYLCASSIPGWHEQYFGPGTRLTVT.